The 3 T cell receptor beta chains given below trace back to one sample, sequenced in a study of shared clonotypes between healthy human individuals. Here immunoSEQ multiplex PCR was the method, and the copy in TCRdb shows in-frame clones only, minus some. This table holds millions of clones, about 92% found once. Specimen: naive CD4+ T cells sorted from blood. Regarding subset: CD45RA+ positively selected. The source is a man aged 18 to 35 in good health.

Only one count was recorded for this clone. The rearrangement links TRBV6-6 to TRBJ2-3, with 9 bases lining up with TRBD1. J was trimmed by 3 bases and V by 5 bases; bases with no gene match: 6. The CDR3 spans 15 residues. The germline gives CDR1 MNHNY, CDR2 SVGAGI (reference sequence). As DNA, the CDR3 is TGTGCCAGCAGTGATCCGGGACAGGGAACAGATACGCAGTATTTT. This encodes CASSDPGQGTDTQYF.

The rearrangement joins TRBV18 to TRBJ2-1; TRBD1 matches 12 bases. After removal of 3 bases from V and 8 bases from J, the junction contained 5 bases not matched to a gene. The CDR3 sequence is 15 residues long. In germline, CDR1 is KGHSH, CDR2 LQKENI. CDR3 nucleotides: TGTGCCAGCTCACCGGGACAGGGGGCTTACCATGAGCAGTTCTTC. This encodes CASSPGQGAYHEQFF.

In the case of this clone: Other nucleotide sequences in the sample specify the same CDR3. The rearrangement joins TRBV6-6 to TRBJ1-2; D unclear. Germline CDR1 reads MNHNY; CDR2 reads SVGAGI (reference sequence). Trimming removed 2 bases from V and 2 bases from J, with 6 bases in between. The CDR3 consists of 13 residues. CDR3 bases: TGTGCCAGCAGTTACGGGCAGAACTATGGCTACACCTTC. Translated: CASSYGQNYGYTF.